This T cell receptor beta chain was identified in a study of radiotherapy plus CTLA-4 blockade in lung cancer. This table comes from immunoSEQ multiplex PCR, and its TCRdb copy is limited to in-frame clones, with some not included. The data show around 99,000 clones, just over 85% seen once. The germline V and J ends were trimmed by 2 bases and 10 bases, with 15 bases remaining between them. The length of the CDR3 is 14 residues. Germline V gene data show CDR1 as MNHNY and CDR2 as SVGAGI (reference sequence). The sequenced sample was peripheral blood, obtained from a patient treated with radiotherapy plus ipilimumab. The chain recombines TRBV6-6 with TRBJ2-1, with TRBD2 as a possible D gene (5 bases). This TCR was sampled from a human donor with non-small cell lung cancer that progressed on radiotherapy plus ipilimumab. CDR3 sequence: CASSYQDSTLEQFF. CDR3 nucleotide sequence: TGTGCCAGCAGTTACCAGGACTCAACTCTCGAGCAGTTCTTC.